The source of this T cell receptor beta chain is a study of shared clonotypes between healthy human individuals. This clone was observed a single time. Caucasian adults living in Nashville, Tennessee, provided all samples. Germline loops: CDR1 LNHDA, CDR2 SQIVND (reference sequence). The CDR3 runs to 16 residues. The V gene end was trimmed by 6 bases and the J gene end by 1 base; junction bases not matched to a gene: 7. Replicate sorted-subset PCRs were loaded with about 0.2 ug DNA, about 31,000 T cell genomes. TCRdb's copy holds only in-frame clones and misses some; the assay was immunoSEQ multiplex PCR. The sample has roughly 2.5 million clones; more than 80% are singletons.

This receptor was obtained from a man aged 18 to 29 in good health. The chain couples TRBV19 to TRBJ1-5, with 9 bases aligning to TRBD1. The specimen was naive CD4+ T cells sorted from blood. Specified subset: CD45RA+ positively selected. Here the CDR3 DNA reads TGTGCCAGTAGCCCACAGGGGGCGCGGAGCAATCAGCCCCAGCATTTT. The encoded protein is CASSPQGARSNQPQHF.